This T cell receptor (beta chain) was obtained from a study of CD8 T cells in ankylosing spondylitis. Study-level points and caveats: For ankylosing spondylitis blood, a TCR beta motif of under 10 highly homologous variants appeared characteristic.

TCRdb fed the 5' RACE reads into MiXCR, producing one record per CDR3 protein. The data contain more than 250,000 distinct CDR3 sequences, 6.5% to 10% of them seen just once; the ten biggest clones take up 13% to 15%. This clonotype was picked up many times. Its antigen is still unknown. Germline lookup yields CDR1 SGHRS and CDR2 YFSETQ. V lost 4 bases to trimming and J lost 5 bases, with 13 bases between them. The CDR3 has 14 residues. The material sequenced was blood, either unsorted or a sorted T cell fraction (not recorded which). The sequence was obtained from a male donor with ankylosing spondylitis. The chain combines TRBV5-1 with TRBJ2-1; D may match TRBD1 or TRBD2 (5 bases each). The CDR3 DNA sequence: TGCGCCAGCAGCATCGGGACGGCAAACAATGAGCAGTTCTTC. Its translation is CASSIGTANNEQFF.